The clone carrying this T cell receptor (beta chain) was seen ten or more times. Its target is unknown. This sample stems from a study of CD8 T cells in ankylosing spondylitis. Study observations and caveats: Significant enrichment of disease-linked clones was reported in matched ankylosing spondylitis synovial fluid. Several of the motif variants were reported before in synovial fluid and blood from reactive arthritis.

Generation of TCR beta libraries employed quantitative 5'-RACE incorporating molecular barcodes. A single record per CDR3 protein comes from TCRdb applying MiXCR to the 5' RACE reads. The sample has roughly 130,000 distinct CDR3 sequences, 7% to 10% seen once; the top ten hold approximately 3.6%. This CDR3 region has 13 residues. Trimming took off 2 bases at V and 4 bases at J, with 8 bases between the two ends. Germline V gives CDR1 LGHDT, CDR2 YNNKEL (reference sequence). Sequencing was carried out using blood, either unsorted or a sorted T cell fraction (not recorded which). The chain recombines TRBV3-1 with TRBJ2-5, with D perhaps matching TRBD1 (5 bases). This sequence was found in a male donor with ankylosing spondylitis or in good health (not recorded which). CDR3 protein: CASSQWGGETQYF. CDR3 nucleotide sequence: TGTGCCAGCAGCCAATGGGGCGGAGAGACCCAGTACTTC.